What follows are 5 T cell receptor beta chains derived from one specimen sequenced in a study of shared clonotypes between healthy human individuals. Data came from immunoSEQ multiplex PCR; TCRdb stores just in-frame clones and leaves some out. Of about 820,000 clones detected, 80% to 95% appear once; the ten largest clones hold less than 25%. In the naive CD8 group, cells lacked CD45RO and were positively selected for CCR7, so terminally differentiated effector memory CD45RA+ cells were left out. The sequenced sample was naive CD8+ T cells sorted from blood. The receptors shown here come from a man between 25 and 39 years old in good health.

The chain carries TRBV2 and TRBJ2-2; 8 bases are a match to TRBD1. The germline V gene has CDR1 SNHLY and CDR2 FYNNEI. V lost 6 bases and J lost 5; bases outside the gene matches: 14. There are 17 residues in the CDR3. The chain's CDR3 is CASRLTRDRTITGELFF. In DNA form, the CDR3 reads TGTGCCAGCAGACTGACCCGGGACAGGACCATTACCGGGGAGCTGTTTTTT.

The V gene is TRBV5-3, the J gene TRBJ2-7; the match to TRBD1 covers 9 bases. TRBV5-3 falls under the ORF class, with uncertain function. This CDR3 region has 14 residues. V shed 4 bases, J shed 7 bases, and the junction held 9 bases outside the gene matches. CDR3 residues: CARSGGQGCGEQYF. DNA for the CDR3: TGTGCCAGAAGCGGGGGACAGGGTTGTGGAGAGCAGTACTTC.

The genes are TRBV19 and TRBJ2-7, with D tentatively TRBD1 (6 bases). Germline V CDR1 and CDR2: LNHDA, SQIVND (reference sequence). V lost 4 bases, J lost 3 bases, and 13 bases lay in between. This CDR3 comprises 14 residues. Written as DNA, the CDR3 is TGTGCCAGTAGTAGTGGGACAAGTTTCTACGAGCAGTACTTC. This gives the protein CASSSGTSFYEQYF.

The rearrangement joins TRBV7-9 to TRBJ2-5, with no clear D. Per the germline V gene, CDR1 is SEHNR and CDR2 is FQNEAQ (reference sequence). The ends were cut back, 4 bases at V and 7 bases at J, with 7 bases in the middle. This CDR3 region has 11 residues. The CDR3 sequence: CASSWSGTQYF. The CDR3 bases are TGTGCCAGCAGCTGGTCGGGGACCCAGTACTTC.

CDR3 in amino acids: CASSPLQGPTNEKLFF. The CDR3 DNA reads as TGTGCCAGCAGCCCCTTACAGGGGCCTACTAATGAAAAACTGTTTTTT. The V gene is TRBV16, the J gene TRBJ1-4, with 7 bases lining up with TRBD1. V was pared by 4 bases and J by 2 bases, with 7 bases of the junction left unmatched. This CDR3 has 16 residues. Germline assignment: CDR1 KGHSY and CDR2 FQNENV.